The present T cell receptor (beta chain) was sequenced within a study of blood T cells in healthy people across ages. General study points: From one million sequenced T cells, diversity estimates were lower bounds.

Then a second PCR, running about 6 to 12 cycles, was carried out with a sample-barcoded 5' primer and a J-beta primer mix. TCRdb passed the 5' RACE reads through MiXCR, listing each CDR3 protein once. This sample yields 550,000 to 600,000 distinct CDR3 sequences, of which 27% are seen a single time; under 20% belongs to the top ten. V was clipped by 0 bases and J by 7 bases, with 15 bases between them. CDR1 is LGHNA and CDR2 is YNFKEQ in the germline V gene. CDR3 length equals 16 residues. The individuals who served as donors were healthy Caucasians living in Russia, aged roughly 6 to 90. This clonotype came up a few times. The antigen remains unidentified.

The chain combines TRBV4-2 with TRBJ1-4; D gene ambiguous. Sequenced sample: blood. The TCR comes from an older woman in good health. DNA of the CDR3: TGTGCCAGCAGCCAAGATACGGCGCTGGCGGGTGAAAAACTGTTTTTT. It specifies CASSQDTALAGEKLFF.